These 6 T cell receptor beta chains were sequenced from one sample in a study of blood T cell repertoires in COVID-19. TCRdb's copy holds only in-frame clones and misses some; the assay was immunoSEQ multiplex PCR. Of fewer than 100,000 clones in the sample, 75% to 90% are singletons; the top ten hold 27%. Sample: peripheral blood. The receptors were sampled from a human donor in a cohort sampled during active COVID-19.

This clone was seen a few times. Distinct nucleotide sequences in the sample also encode this CDR3. V and J are TRBV18 and TRBJ2-7; the match to TRBD1 covers 11 bases. V lost 3 bases, J lost 0 bases, and 1 base stayed unmatched. This CDR3 region has 15 residues. Germline CDR1 reads KGHSH; CDR2 reads LQKENI. CDR3 amino acids: CASSPGTGGSYEQYF. Written as DNA, the CDR3 is TGTGCCAGCTCACCGGGGACAGGGGGCTCCTACGAGCAGTACTTC.

The chain couples TRBV5-1 to TRBJ2-5; 10 bases align to TRBD1. V lost 1 base, J lost 3 bases, and 3 bases stayed unmatched. The germline V gene has CDR1 SGHRS and CDR2 YFSETQ. There are 15 residues in the CDR3. Here the CDR3 reads CASSLQGQGEETQYF. The CDR3 DNA is TGCGCCAGCAGCTTGCAAGGACAGGGGGAAGAGACCCAGTACTTC.

The rearrangement links TRBV29-1 to TRBJ2-3; 7 bases line up with TRBD2. This CDR3 spans 19 amino acids. Trimming cost V 4 bases and J 3 bases; bases outside gene matches: 22. From germline, CDR1 is SQVTM and CDR2 ANQGSEA. CDR3 residues: CSVVWLRTSWSSSTDTQYF. CDR3 in DNA: TGCAGCGTTGTTTGGCTACGGACTAGTTGGTCCAGCTCGACAGATACGCAGTATTTT.

The rearrangement joins TRBV3-1 (or the pseudogene TRBV3-2) to TRBJ2-1; D remains ambiguous. Germline V gene data show CDR1 as LGHDT and CDR2 as YNNKEL (reference sequence). This CDR3 has 15 amino acids. The V end was cut by 7 bases, the J end by 0 bases, with 13 bases between. In DNA form, the CDR3 reads TGTGCCAGCACCAAAGGCAGGTCCTCCTACAATGAGCAGTTCTTC. Translation: CASTKGRSSYNEQFF.

This sequence joins TRBV10-3 and TRBJ1-1; possibly TRBD1 for D (5 bases). Trimming stripped 2 bases from V and 8 bases from J, with 9 bases between. This CDR3 contains 12 residues. Looked up from germline, CDR1 is ENHRY and CDR2 is SYGVKD. In nucleotides, the CDR3 is TGTGCCATCAGTGAGGGGGGGGTCGAAGCTTTCTTT. Encoded protein: CAISEGGVEAFF.

In DNA form, the CDR3 reads TGTGCCAGTATCCTCCAGGGTACTCAAGAGACCCAGTACTTC. Translated, it gives CASILQGTQETQYF. The gene calls are TRBV5-6 and TRBJ2-5; maybe TRBD1 (5 bases). Germline CDR1 reads SGHDT; CDR2 reads YYEEEE. Trimming took 8 bases from V and 2 from J, leaving 16 bases between them. The CDR3 is 14 residues long.